This T cell receptor beta chain was retrieved from a study of memory CD4+ T cells and cytomegalovirus serostatus. Sequenced by immunoSEQ multiplex PCR; TCRdb stores in-frame clones only, minus some. The sample has fewer than 50,000 clones, around 80% seen once. Study results and limitations: Each of approximately 61 CMV-associated TCRbeta sequences occurred in one to five individuals. The CMV-associated TCR signature appears largely within the CD4+ memory repertoire.

Comments on this clone: The antigen is not known.

The sort gate was single viable CD3+CD4+CD8-CD45RO+ cells for memory CD4+ T cells. Serostatus was set by detecting CMV pp150, pp28, p38, p52 IgG. Total CD4+ T cells were enriched by CD4 positive selection. The germline CDR1 and CDR2 sequences are ENHRY and SYGVKD. V shed 3 bases and J 0 bases; nucleotides not matched to a gene: 3. CDR3 size: 16 residues. This TCR was recovered from an adult in good health and CMV-seronegative. The sample taken for sequencing was memory CD4+ T cells from blood. The chain recombines TRBV10-3 with TRBJ2-1; TRBD2 matches 9 bases. The CDR3 region has the DNA TGTGCCATCAGTGAATCAGCGGGAGGCTCCTACAATGAGCAGTTCTTC. Its translation is CAISESAGGSYNEQFF.